This section outlines one T cell receptor (beta chain) sequence together with its context. Its matching antigen is unknown. The data stem from a study of cytomegalovirus exposure and HLA in healthy donors. Study-wide results and limits: An analysis was carried out later, and it reportedly showed fewer N-insertions in an Asian-associated ancestry cluster than the approximately 670-donor mean.

Germline CDR1 GTSNPN, CDR2 SVGIG (reference sequence). The CDR3 totals 15 residues. V gave up 3 bases and J gave up 5 bases, with 16 bases separating them. Healthy bone marrow donors made up the donors. PCR used 60 Vbeta primers and 13 Jbeta primers. TCRdb's copy holds only in-frame clones and misses some; the assay was immunoSEQ multiplex PCR. The sample shows under 200,000 clones, around 74% of them seen only once. Specimen: PBMCs. The sequence was obtained from a female donor in good health and CMV-seronegative. The rearrangement uses TRBV30 and TRBJ2-2; no definite D call. The DNA for the CDR3 is TGTGCCTGGAGCGCCAACCCAGGCCGGACCGGGGAGCTGTTTTTT. Residues: CAWSANPGRTGELFF.